What follows are 23 T cell receptor beta chains derived from one specimen sequenced in a study of cytotoxic CD8 clonotypes in ibrutinib-treated CLL. Data came from immunoSEQ multiplex PCR; TCRdb stores just in-frame clones and leaves some out. The sample lists around 29,000 clones; more than 60% were seen once. The sequencing here drew on PBMCs, taken after 24 months of ibrutinib treatment. The receptors shown here come from a human donor with chronic lymphocytic leukemia.

This sequence joins TRBV30 and TRBJ2-5, with D hard to call. The CDR3 extends over 12 amino acids. V shed 2 bases and J shed 4 bases, with 8 bases lying between them. Germline V CDR1 and CDR2: GTSNPN, SVGIG (reference sequence). The CDR3 spells CAWSPGPETQYF. In nucleotides, the CDR3 is TGTGCCTGGAGTCCCGGGCCAGAGACCCAGTACTTC. The whole variable domain, filled in from reference TRBV30 and TRBJ2-5, reads SQTIHQWPATLVQPVGSPLSLECTVEGTSNPNLYWYRQAAGRGLQLLFYSVGIGQISSEVPQNLSASRPQDRQFILSSKKLLLSDSGFYLCAWSPGPETQYFGPGTRLLVL.

V and J are TRBV6-5 and TRBJ2-1; TRBD2 aligns across 14 bases. The CDR3 covers 15 residues. Trimming took 6 bases from V and 5 from J; bases not matched to a gene: 3. CDR1 is MNHEY and CDR2 is SVGAGI in the germline V gene. The CDR3 DNA follows: TGTGCCAGCAGCCTGACTAGCGGGGGGGACAATGAGCAGTTCTTC. Encoded protein: CASSLTSGGDNEQFF.

The chain has TRBV27 and TRBJ2-5, with a tentative D call TRBD2 (6 bases). CDR1 is MNHEY, CDR2 SMNVEV, per germline (reference sequence). The V and J ends lost 5 bases and 1 base respectively, with 14 bases between them. This CDR3 spans 15 amino acids. For the CDR3, the DNA is TGTGCCAGCAGTCGCCGACGGGGGATCCAAGAGACCCAGTACTTC. Translated: CASSRRRGIQETQYF.

On this clone: One end of the junction fails to match germline, which may point to a read error. V and J are TRBV19 and TRBJ1-6; D not certain. In germline, CDR1 is LNHDA, CDR2 SQIVND (reference sequence). This CDR3 is 17 amino acids long. The chain's CDR3 is CASNISGGSSYNSPLHF. The DNA of the CDR3 is TGTGCCAGTAATATATCGGGCGGGAGCTCCTATAATTCACCCCTCCACTTT.

The chain uses TRBV28 and TRBJ1-1, with TRBD1 as a possible D gene (5 bases). Trimming stripped 7 bases from V and 6 bases from J, with 12 bases between. Germline loops: CDR1 MDHEN, CDR2 SYDVKM. The CDR3 is 12 amino acids. In nucleotides, the CDR3 is TGTGCCAGCACCCTGGGGACCGCTGAAGCTTTCTTT. Protein: CASTLGTAEAFF.

This clone is a singleton in its sample. In DNA, the CDR3 is TGCAGCGTTGATAGGGGCTTGAACACTGAAGCTTTCTTT. Its protein product is CSVDRGLNTEAFF. This sequence joins TRBV29-1 and TRBJ1-1; D may be TRBD1 (5 bases). Between the trimmed V and J ends, which lost 3 bases and 0 bases, there was a span of 8 bases. Germline V lookup: CDR1 SQVTM, CDR2 ANQGSEA. This CDR3 has 13 residues. Full variable domain (remainder filled in from reference TRBV29-1 and TRBJ1-1): SAVISQKPSRDICQRGTSLTIQCQVDSQVTMMFWYRQQPGQSLTLIATANQGSEATYESGFVIDKFPISRPNLTFSTLTVSNMSPEDSSIYLCSVDRGLNTEAFFGQGTRLTVV.

The chain recombines TRBV7-3 with TRBJ2-5, with TRBD2 identical over 9 bases. The V gene end was trimmed by 5 bases and the J gene end by 6 bases; junction bases not matched to a gene: 7. This CDR3 region has 14 residues. Looked up from germline, CDR1 is SGHTA and CDR2 is FQGTGA. The CDR3 region is CASSPSGEEKTQYF. The CDR3 nucleotides read TGTGCCAGCAGCCCTAGCGGGGAGGAGAAGACCCAGTACTTC.

This clone was recorded a few times. CDR3 amino acids: CASRRRGAYEQYF. DNA of the CDR3: TGTGCCAGCAGACGGCGGGGGGCTTACGAGCAGTACTTC. The J gene is TRBJ2-7, the V gene TRBV27, with 8 bases that match TRBD2. Trimming removed 6 bases from V and 4 bases from J; junction bases left unmatched: 5. The CDR3 sequence is 13 residues long. Germline V gives CDR1 MNHEY, CDR2 SMNVEV (reference sequence).

Of note for this clone: This CDR3 is also generated by other DNA sequences in the sample. The chain is built from TRBV30 and TRBJ2-3, with TRBD2 matching over 10 bases. CDR3 length equals 15 residues. Germline assignment: CDR1 GTSNPN and CDR2 SVGIG (reference sequence). V lost 2 bases and J lost 4; bases outside the gene matches: 6. The CDR3 DNA reads TGTGCCTGGAGTCCCCTAGCGGGAGTTCCAGATACGCAGTATTTT. Protein: CAWSPLAGVPDTQYF.

The chain couples TRBV5-5 to TRBJ1-2; 9 bases line up with TRBD1. The CDR3 has 14 amino acids. Trimming removed 4 bases from V and 8 bases from J; junction bases left unmatched: 9. Germline V lookup: CDR1 SGHKS, CDR2 YYEKEE (reference sequence). CDR3 in amino acids: CASSIRQGEVGYTF. CDR3 bases: TGTGCCAGCAGCATCCGACAGGGGGAAGTCGGCTACACCTTC.

In this sample, this clone turned up a few times. The V call is TRBV19, the J call TRBJ2-2; TRBD1 agrees at 7 bases. The CDR3 is 15 amino acids. The J segment lost 6 bases and the V segment lost 5 bases, leaving 9 bases of the junction unmatched. Germline V gives CDR1 LNHDA, CDR2 SQIVND (reference sequence). CDR3 sequence reads: CASSLGVTGAGELFF. The CDR3 DNA is TGTGCCAGTAGTTTAGGGGTCACAGGGGCCGGGGAGCTGTTTTTT.

The chain has TRBV27 and TRBJ1-6; D may be TRBD1 (5 bases). The germline V gene has CDR1 MNHEY and CDR2 SMNVEV (reference sequence). Deletions cut 5 bases from V and 15 bases from J, with 20 bases between. CDR3 length: 14 residues. The CDR3: CASSGVAGASGLHF. The CDR3 DNA follows: TGTGCCAGCAGTGGAGTAGCCGGGGCTTCAGGCCTCCACTTT.

V gene TRBV7-9 combines with J gene TRBJ1-1; D may be TRBD1 (6 bases). Germline V gives CDR1 SEHNR, CDR2 FQNEAQ (reference sequence). The CDR3 covers 15 residues. V was trimmed by 2 bases and J by 4 bases, leaving 14 bases between them. CDR3 sequence (DNA): TGTGCCAGCAGCTTACGGGGGGGCCTCCCCACTGAAGCTTTCTTT. This codes for CASSLRGGLPTEAFF.

The CDR3: CASSAPGQNTEAFF. The CDR3, as DNA: TGTGCCAGCAGTGCCCCGGGACAGAACACTGAAGCTTTCTTT. The rearrangement joins TRBV28 to TRBJ1-1; perhaps TRBD1 as D (6 bases). Germline V gives CDR1 MDHEN, CDR2 SYDVKM. The CDR3 length is 14 residues. With 5 bases removed from V and 1 base from J, the gap between germline ends came to 11 bases.

The genes are TRBV2 and TRBJ1-5, with D possibly TRBD1 on 5 matching bases. This CDR3 spans 14 amino acids. V dropped 6 bases and J dropped 3 bases, with 12 bases sitting between them. Germline loops: CDR1 SNHLY, CDR2 FYNNEI. The CDR3 DNA reads as TGTGCCAGCAGCTCGCAAGGGGTCAATCAGCCCCAGCATTTT. Amino acids: CASSSQGVNQPQHF.

J is TRBJ2-3 and V is TRBV5-1; a weak D match, TRBD2 (5 bases). Trimming removed 5 bases at V and 0 bases at J, with 7 bases between. Germline V CDR1 and CDR2: SGHRS, YFSETQ. This CDR3 is built from 13 residues. CDR3 amino acids: CASSEGSTDTQYF. Written as DNA, the CDR3 is TGCGCCAGCAGTGAGGGAAGCACAGATACGCAGTATTTT.

V is TRBV11-2 and J is TRBJ2-1, with unresolved D. CDR1 SGHAT and CDR2 FQNNGV come from the germline V gene. V was pared by 0 bases and J by 13 bases, with 10 bases between. CDR3 size: 12 residues. CDR3 coding DNA: TGTGCCAGCAGCTTAGAGCCGTCTCCACAGTTCTTC. Amino acids: CASSLEPSPQFF.

The chain recombines TRBV7-9 with TRBJ1-4; no reliable D call. The CDR3 has 13 residues. The V gene lost 5 bases and the J gene lost 2 bases, with 6 bases spanning the gap. Germline CDR1 reads SEHNR; CDR2 reads FQNEAQ (reference sequence). CDR3: CASSAHTNEKLFF. In DNA form, the CDR3 reads TGTGCCAGCAGCGCGCATACTAATGAAAAACTGTTTTTT.

The chain joins TRBV19 to TRBJ1-2; D possibly corresponds to TRBD1 (5 bases). V was pared by 5 bases and J by 5 bases, with 15 bases between. CDR1 LNHDA and CDR2 SQIVND come from the germline V gene (reference sequence). This CDR3 region has 14 residues. Written as DNA, the CDR3 is TGTGCCAGTAGTCCTCGGGACGGCGGATATGGCTACACCTTC. Translated, it gives CASSPRDGGYGYTF.

This chain connects TRBV6-5 to TRBJ2-5; 9 bases match TRBD2. Germline V gene sequence: CDR1 MNHEY, CDR2 SVGAGI. With 0 bases clipped from V and 4 bases from J, the junction kept 0 bases outside the gene matches. The CDR3 extends over 14 amino acids. The CDR3 loop is CASSYSSGGETQYF. CDR3 nucleotides: TGTGCCAGCAGTTACTCTAGCGGGGGAGAGACCCAGTACTTC.

This rearrangement joins TRBV7-2 to TRBJ2-5; 10 bases map to TRBD2. V trimming: 5 bases; J trimming: 5 bases; junction bases outside the gene matches: 11. The CDR3 is made up of 16 amino acids. CDR1 is SGHTA and CDR2 is FQGNSA in the germline V gene. Here the CDR3 reads CASSLGVAGGQETQYF. DNA for the CDR3: TGTGCCAGCAGCCTCGGGGTAGCGGGGGGTCAGGAGACCCAGTACTTC.

The chain combines TRBV20-1 with TRBJ1-2; D remains ambiguous. The V gene lost 7 bases and the J gene lost 2 bases, with 8 bases spanning the gap. Germline assignment: CDR1 DFQATT and CDR2 SNEGSKA (reference sequence). The CDR3 covers 11 residues. Here the CDR3 DNA reads TGCAGTGTTCCAATGAACTATGGCTACACCTTC. This codes for CSVPMNYGYTF.

The genes are TRBV11-2 and TRBJ1-5; 12 nucleotides match TRBD1. This CDR3 has 15 amino acids. The germline gives CDR1 SGHAT, CDR2 FQNNGV. J was trimmed by 6 bases and V by 4 bases; bases with no gene match: 4. In DNA form, the CDR3 reads TGTGCCAGCAGCTCGGGACAGGGGGCAAGTCAGCCCCAGCATTTT. Translation gives CASSSGQGASQPQHF.